What follows are 21 T cell receptor beta chains derived from one specimen sequenced in a study of shared clonotypes between healthy human individuals. Sequencing used immunoSEQ multiplex PCR; TCRdb keeps in-frame clones, though not all of them. The data contain hundreds of thousands of clones, approximately 96% of them singletons. Positive CCR7 selection of CD45RO-negative cells yielded the naive CD8 cells, and terminally differentiated effector memory CD45RA+ cells were excluded. Sequences were obtained from naive CD8+ T cells sorted from blood. Receptors were obtained from a woman in her thirties in good health.

The CDR3 loop reads CASEDNRYISGANVLTF. CDR3 coding DNA: TGTGCCAGTGAGGACAACCGCTATATCTCTGGGGCCAACGTCCTGACTTTC. J is TRBJ2-6 and V is TRBV19; the D gene is possibly TRBD1 (5 bases). V was shortened by 8 bases and J by 0 bases, with 17 bases between the two germline ends. The CDR3 covers 17 residues. Germline V gene sequence: CDR1 LNHDA, CDR2 SQIVND (reference sequence).

In this sample, this clone turned up a few times. The V gene is TRBV4-1, the J gene TRBJ2-7; no clear D gene. CDR3 length: 15 residues. CDR1 MGHRA and CDR2 YSYEKL come from the germline V gene. Trimming cost V 0 bases and J 4 bases, with 13 bases left between them. CDR3 sequence reads: CASSQDLARRYEQYF. The CDR3 DNA is TGCGCCAGCAGCCAAGATCTTGCCAGGCGGTACGAGCAGTACTTC.

The chain recombines TRBV28 with TRBJ2-1; unclear D gene. In germline, CDR1 is MDHEN, CDR2 SYDVKM. V dropped 5 bases and J dropped 8 bases, with 13 bases sitting between them. This CDR3 comprises 13 residues. CDR3 in DNA: TGTGCCAGCAGTCCCCCATCGTGGGATGAGCAGTTCTTC. Translated, it gives CASSPPSWDEQFF. The whole variable domain, remainder taken from reference TRBV28 and TRBJ2-1, is DVKVTQSSRYLVKRTGEKVFLECVQDMDHENMFWYRQDPGLGLRLIYFSYDVKMKEKGDIPEGYSVSREKKERFSLILESASTNQTSMYLCASSPPSWDEQFFGPGTRLTVL.

The chain recombines TRBV5-6 with TRBJ2-7, with 12 bases fitting TRBD1. The J segment lost 6 bases and the V segment lost 2 bases, leaving 6 bases of the junction unmatched. Germline CDR1 reads SGHDT; CDR2 reads YYEEEE. This CDR3 is built from 15 residues. CDR3: CASSLSGTGGAEQYF. The CDR3 nucleotides are TGTGCCAGCAGCTTATCCGGGACAGGGGGCGCCGAGCAGTACTTC.

This chain connects TRBV5-1 to TRBJ1-1; possible D gene TRBD1, 5 bases. The V gene's germline CDR1 is SGHRS and CDR2 YFSETQ. The CDR3 is 15 residues long. With 0 bases removed from V and 4 bases from J, the gap between germline ends came to 13 bases. This CDR3 is CASSLVSGEVTEAFF. CDR3 DNA: TGCGCCAGCAGCTTGGTCTCGGGGGAGGTCACTGAAGCTTTCTTT.

The chain joins TRBV5-6 to TRBJ2-7; D gene unclear. Trimming shortened V by 4 bases and J by 7 bases, and 27 bases separated the two germline ends. The CDR3 is 17 residues long. Germline V gives CDR1 SGHDT, CDR2 YYEEEE. The CDR3 is CASSPMQARGILGEQYF. CDR3 sequence (DNA): TGTGCCAGCAGCCCAATGCAAGCGAGAGGCATCCTTGGGGAGCAGTACTTC.

V gene TRBV10-3 combines with J gene TRBJ2-7, with TRBD2 matching 12 bases. This CDR3 has 14 residues. Germline CDR1 reads ENHRY; CDR2 reads SYGVKD. J was trimmed by 4 bases and V by 6 bases; bases with no gene match: 4. In DNA form, the CDR3 reads TGTGCCATCAGCCCTAGCGGGAGGGAATACGAGCAGTACTTC. This encodes CAISPSGREYEQYF.

The genes are TRBV5-4 and TRBJ1-4; D may be TRBD1 (6 bases). Trimming removed 4 bases at V and 3 bases at J, with 13 bases between. Looked up from germline, CDR1 is SGHNT and CDR2 is YYREEE (reference sequence). This CDR3 has 15 amino acids. The CDR3: CASSVGGFANEKLFF. The CDR3 nucleotides are TGTGCCAGCAGCGTAGGGGGGTTCGCTAATGAAAAACTGTTTTTT.

The V gene is TRBV27, the J gene TRBJ2-2, with 9 bases that match TRBD1. CDR1 is MNHEY and CDR2 is SMNVEV in the germline V gene (reference sequence). This CDR3 comprises 15 residues. V trimming: 5 bases; J trimming: 5 bases; junction bases outside the gene matches: 6. This CDR3 is CASSGQGSKTGELFF. The CDR3 DNA reads TGTGCCAGCAGTGGACAGGGGAGTAAGACCGGGGAGCTGTTTTTT.

V usage is TRBV14 and J usage is TRBJ2-3; 10 bases map to TRBD2. Germline CDR1 and CDR2: SGHDN and FVKESK. The CDR3 contains 18 residues. With 2 bases clipped from V and 1 base from J, the junction kept 9 bases outside the gene matches. CDR3 residues: CASSQRNPGTSGTDTQYF. DNA of the CDR3: TGTGCCAGCAGCCAACGAAACCCCGGGACTAGCGGCACAGATACGCAGTATTTT.

V usage is TRBV7-9 and J usage is TRBJ2-3; possibly TRBD2 for D (6 bases). CDR3 length equals 15 residues. The germline V and J ends were trimmed by 2 bases and 1 base, with 10 bases remaining between them. CDR1 is SEHNR and CDR2 is FQNEAQ in the germline V gene (reference sequence). CDR3 DNA: TGTGCCAGCAGCTTATTCCCTAGCGGCACAGATACGCAGTATTTT. Protein: CASSLFPSGTDTQYF.

This chain connects TRBV19 to TRBJ2-1; 7 bases fit TRBD2. CDR1 LNHDA and CDR2 SQIVND come from the germline V gene (reference sequence). Trimming at V came to 0 bases and at J to 8 bases, leaving 7 bases not matched to a gene. The CDR3 has 15 residues. The CDR3 spells CASSIDLGGRDEQFF. In DNA form, the CDR3 reads TGTGCCAGTAGTATAGATCTGGGTGGGAGGGATGAGCAGTTCTTC.

This sequence joins TRBV10-1 and TRBJ2-3, with 8 bases that match TRBD1. J gave up 3 bases and V 4 bases, and 12 bases lay outside the gene matches. Looked up from germline, CDR1 is WNHNN and CDR2 is SYGVQD (reference sequence). The CDR3 spans 17 residues. This CDR3 reads CASSAESGRGPTDTQYF. CDR3 DNA sequence: TGCGCCAGCAGTGCCGAGAGTGGCAGGGGGCCGACAGATACGCAGTATTTT.

The genes are TRBV9 and TRBJ2-3; a possible D gene is TRBD2 (5 bases). The V end was cut by 3 bases, the J end by 2 bases, with 13 bases between. Germline loops: CDR1 SGDLS, CDR2 YYNGEE. This CDR3 comprises 15 residues. The CDR3 is CASSEGLADTDTQYF. The CDR3 DNA reads as TGTGCCAGCAGCGAAGGACTCGCAGACACAGATACGCAGTATTTT.

The rearrangement uses TRBV28 and TRBJ2-3; perhaps TRBD2 as D (6 bases). The CDR3 consists of 15 residues. Germline V gives CDR1 MDHEN, CDR2 SYDVKM. V lost 3 bases and J lost 2, with 12 bases in between. This CDR3 reads CASSLGGESTDTQYF. In DNA form, the CDR3 reads TGTGCCAGCAGTTTGGGCGGGGAATCCACAGATACGCAGTATTTT.

The chain combines TRBV11-1 with TRBJ1-2; a weak D match, TRBD1 (6 bases). In germline, CDR1 is SGHAT, CDR2 FQDESV (reference sequence). The CDR3 consists of 14 residues. Deletions cut 5 bases from V and 1 base from J, with 11 bases between. DNA of the CDR3: TGTGCCAGCAGCCAAGGACAGATTAACTATGGCTACACCTTC. Encoded protein: CASSQGQINYGYTF.

The table lists this clone with a count of one. The chain links TRBV5-5 to TRBJ2-7; TRBD1 aligns across 9 bases. Germline V CDR1 and CDR2: SGHKS, YYEKEE (reference sequence). CDR3 size: 15 residues. Unmatched junction bases numbered 8, after V lost 1 base and J lost 6 bases. The CDR3 sequence: CASSLMTGGFAEQYF. The CDR3, as DNA: TGTGCCAGCAGCTTGATGACAGGGGGGTTCGCCGAGCAGTACTTC. Full variable domain (outside the CDR3, taken from reference TRBV5-5 and TRBJ2-7): DAGVTQSPTHLIKTRGQQVTLRCSPISGHKSVSWYQQVLGQGPQFIFQYYEKEERGRGNFPDRFSARQFPNYSSELNVNALLLGDSALYLCASSLMTGGFAEQYFGPGTRLTVT.

J is TRBJ1-1 and V is TRBV25-1, with D possibly matching TRBD1 (5 bases). Germline V gives CDR1 MGHDK, CDR2 SYGVNS. The CDR3 totals 13 residues. The V end was cut by 2 bases, the J end by 6 bases, with 10 bases between. CDR3 loop: CASSELGEAEAFF. CDR3 bases: TGTGCCAGCAGTGAACTGGGGGAGGCTGAAGCTTTCTTT.

The chain links TRBV21-1 to TRBJ1-1. TRBV21-1 is described as a pseudogene. The CDR3 is 15 residues long. The DNA of the CDR3 is TGTGCCAGCAGAGCGGGGAACAGGGGTATCACTGAAGCTTTCTTT. Encoded protein: CASRAGNRGITEAFF.

There are a few counts of this clone. The gene calls are TRBV6-5 and TRBJ2-7; TRBD1 is a possible D gene (6 bases). Trimming cost V 4 bases and J 3 bases, with 16 bases left between them. The CDR3 runs 15 residues. CDR1 is MNHEY, CDR2 SVGAGI, per germline. The CDR3 DNA reads TGTGCCAGCAGTTCCAAAGAGACAGGATACTACGAGCAGTACTTC. It is translated as CASSSKETGYYEQYF.

The chain carries TRBV11-2 and TRBJ2-5; the match to TRBD2 covers 11 bases. CDR1 and CDR2 from the germline V gene are SGHAT and FQNNGV. Trimming cost V 2 bases and J 2 bases; bases outside gene matches: 10. The CDR3 loop spans 18 amino acids. CDR3 in amino acids: CASSLFQSLAGEQETQYF. The DNA for the CDR3 is TGTGCCAGCAGCTTATTCCAGTCACTAGCGGGAGAACAAGAGACCCAGTACTTC.